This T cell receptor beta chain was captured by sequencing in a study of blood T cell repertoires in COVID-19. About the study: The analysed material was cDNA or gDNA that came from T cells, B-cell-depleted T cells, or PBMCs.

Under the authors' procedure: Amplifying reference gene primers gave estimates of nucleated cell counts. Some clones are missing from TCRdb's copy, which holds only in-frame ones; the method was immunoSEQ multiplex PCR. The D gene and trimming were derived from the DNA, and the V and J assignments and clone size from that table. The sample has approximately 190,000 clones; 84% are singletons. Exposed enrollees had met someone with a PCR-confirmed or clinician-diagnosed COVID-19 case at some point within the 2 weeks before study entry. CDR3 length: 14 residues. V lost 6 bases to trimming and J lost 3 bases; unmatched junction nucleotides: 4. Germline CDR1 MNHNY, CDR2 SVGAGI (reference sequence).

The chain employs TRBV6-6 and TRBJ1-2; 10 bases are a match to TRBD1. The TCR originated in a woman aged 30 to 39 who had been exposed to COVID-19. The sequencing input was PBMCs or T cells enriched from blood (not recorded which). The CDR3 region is CASRTGQGDYGYTF. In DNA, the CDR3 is TGTGCCAGCAGGACCGGACAGGGGGACTATGGCTACACCTTC.